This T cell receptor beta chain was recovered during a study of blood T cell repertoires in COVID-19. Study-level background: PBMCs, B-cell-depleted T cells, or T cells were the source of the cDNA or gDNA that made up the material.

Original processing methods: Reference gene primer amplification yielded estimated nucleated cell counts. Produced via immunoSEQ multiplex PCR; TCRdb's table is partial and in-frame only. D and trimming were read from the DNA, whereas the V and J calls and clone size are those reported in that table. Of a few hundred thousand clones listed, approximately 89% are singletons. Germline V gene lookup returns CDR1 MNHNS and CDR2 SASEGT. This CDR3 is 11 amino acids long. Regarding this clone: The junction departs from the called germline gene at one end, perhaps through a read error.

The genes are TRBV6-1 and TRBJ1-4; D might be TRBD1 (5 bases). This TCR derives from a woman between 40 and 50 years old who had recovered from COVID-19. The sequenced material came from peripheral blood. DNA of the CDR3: TGTGCCAGCAGTGAAGGGAGGGGACGGACTTTT. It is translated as CASSEGRGRTF.